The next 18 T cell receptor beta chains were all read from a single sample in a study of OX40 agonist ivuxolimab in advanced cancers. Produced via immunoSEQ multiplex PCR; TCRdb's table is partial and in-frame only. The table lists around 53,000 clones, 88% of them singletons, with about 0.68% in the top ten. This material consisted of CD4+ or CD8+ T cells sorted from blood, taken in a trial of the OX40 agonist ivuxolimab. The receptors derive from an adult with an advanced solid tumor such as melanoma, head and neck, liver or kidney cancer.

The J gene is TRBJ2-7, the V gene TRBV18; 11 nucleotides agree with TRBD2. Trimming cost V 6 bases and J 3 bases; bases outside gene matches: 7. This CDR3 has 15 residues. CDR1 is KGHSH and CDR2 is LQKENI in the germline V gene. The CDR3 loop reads CASSYLAGGFYEQYF. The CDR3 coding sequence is TGTGCCAGCTCGTATCTAGCGGGAGGTTTCTACGAGCAGTACTTC.

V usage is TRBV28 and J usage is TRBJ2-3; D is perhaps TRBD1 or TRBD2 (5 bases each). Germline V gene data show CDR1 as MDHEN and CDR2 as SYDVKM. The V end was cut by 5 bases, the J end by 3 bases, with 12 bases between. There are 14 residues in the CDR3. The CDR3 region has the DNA TGTGCCAGCAGTGGGGGAGCCGCGACAGATACGCAGTATTTT. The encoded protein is CASSGGAATDTQYF.

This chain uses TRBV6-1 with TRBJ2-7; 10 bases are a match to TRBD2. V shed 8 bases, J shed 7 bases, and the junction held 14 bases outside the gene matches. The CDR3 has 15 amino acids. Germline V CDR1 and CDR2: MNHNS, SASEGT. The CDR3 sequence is CASGPNLAGASEQYF. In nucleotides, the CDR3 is TGTGCCAGCGGGCCCAACCTAGCGGGAGCAAGTGAGCAGTACTTC.

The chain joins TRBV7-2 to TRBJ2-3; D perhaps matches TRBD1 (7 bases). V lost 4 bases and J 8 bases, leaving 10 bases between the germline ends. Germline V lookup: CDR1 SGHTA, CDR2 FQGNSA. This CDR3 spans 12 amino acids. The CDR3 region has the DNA TGTGCCAGCAGCTCGCAGGGGGGTACGCAGTATTTT. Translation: CASSSQGGTQYF.

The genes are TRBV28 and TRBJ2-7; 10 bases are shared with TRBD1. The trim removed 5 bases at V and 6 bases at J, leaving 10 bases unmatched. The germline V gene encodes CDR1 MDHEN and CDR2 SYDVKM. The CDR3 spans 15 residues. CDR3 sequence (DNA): TGTGCCAGCAGTCTAACCGGGACAGGGGTTCGCGAGCAGTACTTC. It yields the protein CASSLTGTGVREQYF.

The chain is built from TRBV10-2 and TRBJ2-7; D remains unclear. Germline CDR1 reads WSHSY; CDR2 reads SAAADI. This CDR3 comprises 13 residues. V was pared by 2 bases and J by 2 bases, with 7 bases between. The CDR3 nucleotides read TGCGCCAGCAGTGAGAGCACCCCCTACGAGCAGTACTTC. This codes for CASSESTPYEQYF.

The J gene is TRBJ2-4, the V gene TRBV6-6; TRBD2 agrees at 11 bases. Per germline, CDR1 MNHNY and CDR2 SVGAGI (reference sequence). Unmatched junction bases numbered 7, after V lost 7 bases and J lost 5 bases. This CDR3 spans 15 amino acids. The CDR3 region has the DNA TGTGCCAGCACCGGGACTAGCGGAGAAGAAAACATTCAGTACTTC. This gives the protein CASTGTSGEENIQYF.

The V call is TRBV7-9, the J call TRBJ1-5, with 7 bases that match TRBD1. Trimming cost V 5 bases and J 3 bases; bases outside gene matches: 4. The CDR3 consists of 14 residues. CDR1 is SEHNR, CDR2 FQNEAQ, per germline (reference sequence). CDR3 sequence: CASSPGQINQPQHF. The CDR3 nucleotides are TGTGCCAGCAGCCCGGGACAGATCAATCAGCCCCAGCATTTT.

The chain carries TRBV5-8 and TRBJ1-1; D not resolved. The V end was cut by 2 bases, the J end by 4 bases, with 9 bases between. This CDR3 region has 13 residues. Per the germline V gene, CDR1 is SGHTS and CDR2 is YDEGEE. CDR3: CASSFDRVTEAFF. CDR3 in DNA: TGTGCCAGCAGCTTCGATCGGGTCACTGAAGCTTTCTTT.

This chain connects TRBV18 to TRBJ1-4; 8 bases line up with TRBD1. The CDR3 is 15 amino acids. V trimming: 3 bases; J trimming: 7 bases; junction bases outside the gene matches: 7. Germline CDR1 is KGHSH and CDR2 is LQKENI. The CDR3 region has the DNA TGTGCCAGCTCACCCTCAGGGGGCATCGGTGAAAAACTGTTTTTT. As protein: CASSPSGGIGEKLFF.

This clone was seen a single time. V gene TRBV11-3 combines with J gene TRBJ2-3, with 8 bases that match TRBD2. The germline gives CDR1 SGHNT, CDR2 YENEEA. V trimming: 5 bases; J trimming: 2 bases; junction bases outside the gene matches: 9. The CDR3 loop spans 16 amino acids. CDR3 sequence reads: CASSAPREGNTDTQYF. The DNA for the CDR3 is TGTGCCAGCAGCGCGCCCCGGGAGGGAAACACAGATACGCAGTATTTT.

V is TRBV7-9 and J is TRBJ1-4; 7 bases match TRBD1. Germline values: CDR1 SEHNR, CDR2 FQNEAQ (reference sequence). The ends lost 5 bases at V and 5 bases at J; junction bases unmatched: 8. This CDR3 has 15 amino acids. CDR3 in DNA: TGTGCCAGCAGCAAGACAGGGAGTAGCAATGAAAAACTGTTTTTT. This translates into CASSKTGSSNEKLFF. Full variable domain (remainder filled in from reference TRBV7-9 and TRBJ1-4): DTGVSQNPRHKITKRGQNVTFRCDPISEHNRLYWYRQTLGQGPEFLTYFQNEAQLEKSRLLSDRFSAERPKGSFSTLEIQRTEQGDSAMYLCASSKTGSSNEKLFFGSGTQLSVL.

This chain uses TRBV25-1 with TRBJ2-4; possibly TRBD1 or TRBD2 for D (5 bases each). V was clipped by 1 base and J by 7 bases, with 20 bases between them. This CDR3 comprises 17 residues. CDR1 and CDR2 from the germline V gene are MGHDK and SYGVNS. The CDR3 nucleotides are TGTGCCAGCAGTGAATTGAGAGGGGCAAGCGGCAGGAACATTCAGTACTTC. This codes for CASSELRGASGRNIQYF.

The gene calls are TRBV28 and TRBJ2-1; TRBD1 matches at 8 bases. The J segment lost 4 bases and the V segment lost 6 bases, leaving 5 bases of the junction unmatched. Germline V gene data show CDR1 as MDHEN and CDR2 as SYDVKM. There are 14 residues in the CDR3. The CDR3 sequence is CASSPGQVYNEQFF. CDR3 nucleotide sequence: TGTGCCAGCAGCCCGGGACAGGTTTACAATGAGCAGTTCTTC.

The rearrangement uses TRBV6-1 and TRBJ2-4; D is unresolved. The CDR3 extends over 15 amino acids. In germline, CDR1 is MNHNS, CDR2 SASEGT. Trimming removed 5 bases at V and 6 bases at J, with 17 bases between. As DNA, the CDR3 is TGTGCCAGCAGTCCAAGTAGTGGCAGTGGAAACATTCAGTACTTC. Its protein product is CASSPSSGSGNIQYF.

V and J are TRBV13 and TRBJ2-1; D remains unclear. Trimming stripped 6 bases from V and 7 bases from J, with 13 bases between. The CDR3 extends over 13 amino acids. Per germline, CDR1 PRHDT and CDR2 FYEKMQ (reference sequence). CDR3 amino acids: CASSQDLGNEQFF. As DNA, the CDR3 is TGTGCCAGCAGTCAAGACCTGGGGAATGAGCAGTTCTTC.

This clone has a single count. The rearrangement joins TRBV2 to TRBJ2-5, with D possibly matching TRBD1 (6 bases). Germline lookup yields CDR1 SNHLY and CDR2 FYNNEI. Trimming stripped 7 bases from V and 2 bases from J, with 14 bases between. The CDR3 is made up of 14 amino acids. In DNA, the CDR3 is TGTGCCAGCAAATACAGGGTCCTACAAGAGACCCAGTACTTC. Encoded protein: CASKYRVLQETQYF.

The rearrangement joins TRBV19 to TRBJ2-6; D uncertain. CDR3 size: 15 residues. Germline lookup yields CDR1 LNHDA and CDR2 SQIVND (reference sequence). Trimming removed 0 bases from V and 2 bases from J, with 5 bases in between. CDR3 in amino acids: CASSIEQTGANVLTF. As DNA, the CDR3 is TGTGCCAGTAGTATAGAACAGACTGGGGCCAACGTCCTGACTTTC.